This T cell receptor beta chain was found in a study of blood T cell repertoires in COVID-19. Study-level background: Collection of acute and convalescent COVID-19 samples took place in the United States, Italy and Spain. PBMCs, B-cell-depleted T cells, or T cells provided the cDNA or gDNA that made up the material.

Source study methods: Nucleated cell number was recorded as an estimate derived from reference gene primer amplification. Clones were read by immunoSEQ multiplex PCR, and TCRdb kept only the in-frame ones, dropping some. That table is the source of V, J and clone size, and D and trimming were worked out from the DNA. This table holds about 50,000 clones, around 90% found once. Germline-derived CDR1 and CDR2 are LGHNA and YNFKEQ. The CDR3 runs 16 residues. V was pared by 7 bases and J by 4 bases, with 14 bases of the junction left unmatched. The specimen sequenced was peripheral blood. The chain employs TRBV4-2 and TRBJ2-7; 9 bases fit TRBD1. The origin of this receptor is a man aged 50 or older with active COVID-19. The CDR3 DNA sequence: TGTGCCAGCACCCTCCAAGTAACAGGGGGCTGGTACGAGCAGTACTTC. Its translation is CASTLQVTGGWYEQYF.